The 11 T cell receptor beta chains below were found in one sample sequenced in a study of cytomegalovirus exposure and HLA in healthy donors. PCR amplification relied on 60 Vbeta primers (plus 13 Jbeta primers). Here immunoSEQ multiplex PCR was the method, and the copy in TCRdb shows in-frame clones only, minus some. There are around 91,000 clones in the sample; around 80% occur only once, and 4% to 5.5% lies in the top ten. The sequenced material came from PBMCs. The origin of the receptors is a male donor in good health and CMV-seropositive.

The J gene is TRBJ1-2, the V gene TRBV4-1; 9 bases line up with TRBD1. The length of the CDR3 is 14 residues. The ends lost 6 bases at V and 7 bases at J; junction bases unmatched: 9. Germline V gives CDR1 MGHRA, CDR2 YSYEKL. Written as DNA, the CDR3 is TGCGCCAGCAGGCGGGACAGGGCCGGTGCTGGCTACACCTTC. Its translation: CASRRDRAGAGYTF.

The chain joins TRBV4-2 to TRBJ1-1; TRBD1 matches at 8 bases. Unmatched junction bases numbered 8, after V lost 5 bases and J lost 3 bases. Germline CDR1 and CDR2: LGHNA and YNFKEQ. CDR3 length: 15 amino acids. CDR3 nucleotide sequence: TGTGCCAGCAGCACTAGTGGGACAGGCTACACTGAAGCTTTCTTT. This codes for CASSTSGTGYTEAFF.

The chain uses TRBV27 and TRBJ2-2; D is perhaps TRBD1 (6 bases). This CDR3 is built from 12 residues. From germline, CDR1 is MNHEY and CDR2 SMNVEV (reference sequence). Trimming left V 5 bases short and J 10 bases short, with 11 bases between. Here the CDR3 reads CASSTRGLELFF. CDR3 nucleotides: TGTGCCAGCAGTACCAGGGGATTGGAGCTGTTTTTT.

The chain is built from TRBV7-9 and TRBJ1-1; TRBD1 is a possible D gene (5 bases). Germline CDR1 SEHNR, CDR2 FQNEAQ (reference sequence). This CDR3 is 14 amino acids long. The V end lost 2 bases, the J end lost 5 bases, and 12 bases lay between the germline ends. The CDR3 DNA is TGTGCCAGCAGCTTATCCCAGGGAAGTACTGAAGCTTTCTTT. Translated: CASSLSQGSTEAFF.

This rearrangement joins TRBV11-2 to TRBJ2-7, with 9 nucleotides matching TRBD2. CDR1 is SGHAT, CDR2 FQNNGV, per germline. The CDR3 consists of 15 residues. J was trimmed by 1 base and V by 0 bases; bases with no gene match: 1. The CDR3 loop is CASSLDGLASYEQYF. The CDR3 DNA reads TGTGCCAGCAGCTTAGATGGACTAGCGTCCTACGAGCAGTACTTC. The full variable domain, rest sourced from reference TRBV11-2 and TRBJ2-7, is EAGVAQSPRYKIIEKRQSVAFWCNPISGHATLYWYQQILGQGPKLLIQFQNNGVVDDSQLPKDRFSAERLKGVDSTLKIQPAKLEDSAVYLCASSLDGLASYEQYFGPGTRLTVT.

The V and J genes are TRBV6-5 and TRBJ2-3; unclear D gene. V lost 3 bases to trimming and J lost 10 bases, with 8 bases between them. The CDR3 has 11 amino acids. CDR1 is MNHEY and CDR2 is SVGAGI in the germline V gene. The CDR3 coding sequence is TGTGCCAGCAGTTATGGCCTAGCGCAGTATTTT. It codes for CASSYGLAQYF.

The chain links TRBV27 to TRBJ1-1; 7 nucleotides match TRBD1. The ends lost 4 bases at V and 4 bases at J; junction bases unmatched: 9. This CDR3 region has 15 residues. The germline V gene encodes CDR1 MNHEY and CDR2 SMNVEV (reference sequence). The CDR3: CASSSRTGLSTEAFF. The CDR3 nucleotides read TGTGCCAGCAGTTCAAGGACAGGTCTGAGCACTGAAGCTTTCTTT.

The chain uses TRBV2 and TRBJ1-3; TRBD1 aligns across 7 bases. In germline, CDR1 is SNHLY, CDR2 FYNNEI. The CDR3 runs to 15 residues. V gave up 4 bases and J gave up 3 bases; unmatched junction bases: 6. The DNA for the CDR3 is TGTGCCAGCAGTGCTGACAGGGTGTATGGAAACACCATATATTTT. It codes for CASSADRVYGNTIYF.

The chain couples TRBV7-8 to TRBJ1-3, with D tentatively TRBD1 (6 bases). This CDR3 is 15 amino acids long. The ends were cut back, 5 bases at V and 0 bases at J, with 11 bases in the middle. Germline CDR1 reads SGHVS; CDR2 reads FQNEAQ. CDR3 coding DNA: TGTGCCAGCAGCCGGGACACCCTCTCTGGAAACACCATATATTTT. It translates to CASSRDTLSGNTIYF.

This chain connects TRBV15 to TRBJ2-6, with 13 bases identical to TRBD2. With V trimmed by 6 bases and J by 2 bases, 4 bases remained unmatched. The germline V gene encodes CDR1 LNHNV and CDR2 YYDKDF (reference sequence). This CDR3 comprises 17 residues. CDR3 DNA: TGTGCCACCAGTAGGGGACTAGCGGGACCTGGGGCCAACGTCCTGACTTTC. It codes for CATSRGLAGPGANVLTF.

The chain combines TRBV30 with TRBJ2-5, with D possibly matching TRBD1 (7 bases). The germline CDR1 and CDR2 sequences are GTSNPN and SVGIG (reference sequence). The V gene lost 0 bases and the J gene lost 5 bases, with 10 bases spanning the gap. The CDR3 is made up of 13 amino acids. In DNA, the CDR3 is TGTGCCTGGAGTGTTGGAGGGGGCGAGACCCAGTACTTC. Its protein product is CAWSVGGGETQYF.